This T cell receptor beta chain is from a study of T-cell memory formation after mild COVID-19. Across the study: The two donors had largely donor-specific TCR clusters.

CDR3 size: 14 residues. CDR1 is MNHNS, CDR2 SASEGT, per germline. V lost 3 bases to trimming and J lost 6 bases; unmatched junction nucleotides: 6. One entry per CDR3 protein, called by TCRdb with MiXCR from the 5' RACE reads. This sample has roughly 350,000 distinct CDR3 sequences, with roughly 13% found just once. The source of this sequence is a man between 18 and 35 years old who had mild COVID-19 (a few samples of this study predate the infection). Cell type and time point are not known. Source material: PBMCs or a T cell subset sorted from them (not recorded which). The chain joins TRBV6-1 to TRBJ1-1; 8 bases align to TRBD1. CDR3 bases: TGTGCCAGCAGTGATGTCGGACAGGGCGCTGAAGCTTTCTTT. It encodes CASSDVGQGAEAFF.